The 17 T cell receptor beta chains presented below share a single source sample, sequenced in a study of pediatric ulcerative colitis. During colonoscopy, one to two rectal pinch biopsies were collected. Libraries were prepared by immunoSEQ multiplex PCR; TCRdb keeps only in-frame clonotypes and omits some of them. Among 36,000 or so clones listed, around three quarters were seen once. The sequencing input was gut tissue. The receptors were gathered from a boy younger than 18 with moderate ulcerative colitis.

This sequence joins TRBV10-1 and TRBJ2-5, with D possibly matching TRBD2 (6 bases). The CDR3 has 13 amino acids. The germline V gene has CDR1 WNHNN and CDR2 SYGVQD (reference sequence). The V gene lost 6 bases and the J gene lost 5 bases, with 13 bases spanning the gap. The DNA for the CDR3 is TGCGCCAGCAGCCCCGCTCGGGGGGAGACCCAGTACTTC. It is translated as CASSPARGETQYF.

The V gene is TRBV6-5, the J gene TRBJ2-3; D perhaps matches TRBD2 (5 bases). The CDR3 runs 14 residues. Trimming took off 2 bases at V and 4 bases at J, with 10 bases between the two ends. Per the germline V gene, CDR1 is MNHEY and CDR2 is SVGAGI. CDR3: CASSYGQEADTQYF. The CDR3 DNA is TGTGCCAGCAGTTACGGGCAGGAGGCAGATACGCAGTATTTT.

DNA for the CDR3: TGTGCCAGCAGTGCGGGCAGGGGAAGTGGGGCCAACGTCCTGACTTTC. As protein: CASSAGRGSGANVLTF. V gene TRBV6-1 combines with J gene TRBJ2-6; the D gene is possibly TRBD1 (6 bases). V was pared by 4 bases and J by 3 bases, with 13 bases between. This CDR3 spans 16 amino acids. Germline V lookup: CDR1 MNHNS, CDR2 SASEGT.

V usage is TRBV11-2 and J usage is TRBJ2-3; TRBD2 matches 11 bases. The CDR3 loop spans 15 amino acids. Germline V CDR1 and CDR2: SGHAT, FQNNGV. V shed 8 bases, J shed 0 bases, and the junction held 4 bases outside the gene matches. In DNA form, the CDR3 reads TGTGCCAGCGGATGGACTAGCGGGAGCACAGATACGCAGTATTTT. Protein: CASGWTSGSTDTQYF. The whole variable domain, remainder taken from reference TRBV11-2 and TRBJ2-3, is EAGVAQSPRYKIIEKRQSVAFWCNPISGHATLYWYQQILGQGPKLLIQFQNNGVVDDSQLPKDRFSAERLKGVDSTLKIQPAKLEDSAVYLCASGWTSGSTDTQYFGPGTRLTVL.

V and J are TRBV13 and TRBJ2-7; no firm D call. V was clipped by 2 bases and J by 3 bases, with 5 bases between them. The germline gives CDR1 PRHDT, CDR2 FYEKMQ (reference sequence). CDR3 length: 12 amino acids. For the CDR3, the DNA is TGTGCCAGCAGCTTACCCAACTACGAGCAGTACTTC. Translation: CASSLPNYEQYF. Looking up the rest from reference TRBV13 and TRBJ2-7 gives the full variable domain: AAGVIQSPRHLIKEKRETATLKCYPIPRHDTVYWYQQGPGQDPQFLISFYEKMQSDKGSIPDRFSAQQFSDYHSELNMSSLELGDSALYFCASSLPNYEQYFGPGTRLTVT.

This chain joins TRBV23-1 and TRBJ1-5; D remains ambiguous. TRBV23-1 is flagged as an ORF with uncertain function. V was cut by 4 bases and J by 4 bases, with 14 bases left in between. This CDR3 has 15 amino acids. The CDR3 DNA reads as TGCGCCAGCAGTCCCCGCCGGCCGATAAATCAGCCCCAGCATTTT. This sequence encodes CASSPRRPINQPQHF.

The chain has TRBV4-3 and TRBJ2-3; D may be TRBD1 (5 bases). CDR3 length equals 17 residues. Germline CDR1 reads LGHNA; CDR2 reads YSLEER. V gave up 0 bases and J gave up 5 bases, with 18 bases separating them. The CDR3 loop reads CASSQDYLLRVGDTQYF. The CDR3 region has the DNA TGCGCCAGCAGCCAAGACTACCTTCTCAGGGTGGGAGATACGCAGTATTTT.

The J gene is TRBJ2-4, the V gene TRBV4-1, with 8 positions matching TRBD2. Germline trimming cut 0 bases from V and 0 bases from J; bases unmatched to any gene: 13. CDR3 size: 20 residues. Germline V gene sequence: CDR1 MGHRA, CDR2 YSYEKL. CDR3: CASSQDWTSRSGLAKNIQYF. The CDR3 nucleotides read TGCGCCAGCAGCCAAGATTGGACTAGCAGGAGTGGCTTAGCCAAAAACATTCAGTACTTC.

The chain uses TRBV5-4 and TRBJ2-3; D uncertain. Germline V gene lookup returns CDR1 SGHNT and CDR2 YYREEE (reference sequence). V was trimmed by 3 bases and J by 2 bases, leaving 4 bases between them. The CDR3 totals 12 residues. The CDR3: CASSSDTDTQYF. CDR3 in DNA: TGTGCCAGCAGCTCGGACACAGATACGCAGTATTTT.

This clone was counted a few times. V is TRBV30 and J is TRBJ1-2, with D unclear. Germline values: CDR1 GTSNPN, CDR2 SVGIG (reference sequence). Trimming pared 3 bases from V and 1 base from J, leaving 9 bases between. This CDR3 has 13 residues. The CDR3 reads CAWSVTVNYGYTF. The CDR3 DNA sequence: TGTGCCTGGAGCGTCACAGTTAACTATGGCTACACCTTC. Drawing the rest from reference TRBV30 and TRBJ1-2, the complete variable domain is SQTIHQWPATLVQPVGSPLSLECTVEGTSNPNLYWYRQAAGRGLQLLFYSVGIGQISSEVPQNLSASRPQDRQFILSSKKLLLSDSGFYLCAWSVTVNYGYTFGSGTRLTVV.

The J gene is TRBJ1-2, the V gene TRBV7-2, with unresolved D. The V end was cut by 3 bases, the J end by 5 bases, with 7 bases between. Per germline, CDR1 SGHTA and CDR2 FQGNSA. This CDR3 spans 12 amino acids. CDR3 protein: CASSFGGYGYTF. The CDR3 coding sequence is TGTGCCAGCAGCTTTGGTGGGTATGGCTACACCTTC.

The V call is TRBV15, the J call TRBJ1-4; D ambiguous. CDR1 and CDR2 from the germline V gene are LNHNV and YYDKDF (reference sequence). V was pared by 0 bases and J by 0 bases, with 2 bases between. This CDR3 is built from 14 residues. DNA of the CDR3: TGTGCCACCAGCAGAGATACAACTAATGAAAAACTGTTTTTT. Protein: CATSRDTTNEKLFF.

This clone was detected once. The chain employs TRBV2 and TRBJ1-5, with D uncertain. Trimming cost V 6 bases and J 0 bases, with 12 bases left between them. The CDR3 length is 15 residues. Germline CDR1 SNHLY, CDR2 FYNNEI. In DNA form, the CDR3 reads TGTGCCAGCAGACCAAGTATATATAGCAATCAGCCCCAGCATTTT. This sequence encodes CASRPSIYSNQPQHF.

V is TRBV28 and J is TRBJ2-7, with D tentatively TRBD1 (6 bases). The V gene lost 6 bases and the J gene lost 0 bases, with 18 bases spanning the gap. CDR1 is MDHEN, CDR2 SYDVKM, per germline. The CDR3 consists of 16 residues. CDR3 bases: TGTGCCAGCAGCCCTCCAATACACAGGGCCTCCTACGAGCAGTACTTC. Its protein product is CASSPPIHRASYEQYF.

The J gene is TRBJ2-5, the V gene TRBV7-7; D is possibly TRBD1 or TRBD2 (5 bases each). The CDR3 totals 13 residues. Germline CDR1 and CDR2: SSHAT and FNYEAQ (reference sequence). V was cut by 4 bases and J by 9 bases, with 15 bases left in between. The CDR3 here is CASSYDSGQAQYF. The CDR3 nucleotides read TGTGCCAGCAGCTACGACAGCGGCCAGGCCCAGTACTTC.

This clone was detected only a few times. This chain uses TRBV27 with TRBJ2-1; 11 nucleotides match TRBD1. The CDR3 loop spans 15 amino acids. V dropped 7 bases and J dropped 7; count of bases not matched to a gene: 9. The germline gives CDR1 MNHEY, CDR2 SMNVEV (reference sequence). The CDR3 DNA follows: TGTGCCAGCACCCCCCGGGACAGGGGGAGGAATGAGCAGTTCTTC. Residues: CASTPRDRGRNEQFF.

The chain joins TRBV5-4 to TRBJ2-7; D perhaps matches TRBD1 (5 bases). V shed 2 bases and J shed 7 bases, with 13 bases lying between them. Germline V gene sequence: CDR1 SGHNT, CDR2 YYREEE (reference sequence). CDR3 length equals 13 residues. CDR3 protein: CASSFYTGGEQYF. The CDR3 nucleotides are TGTGCCAGCAGCTTCTATACAGGCGGTGAGCAGTACTTC.